The following is a T cell receptor beta chain sequence with its context. Methods used by the authors: Reference gene primer amplification gave estimated nucleated cell counts. TCRdb keeps only in-frame clones here, not all; method: immunoSEQ multiplex PCR. V and J calls and clone size are given by that table; D and trimming were obtained from the DNA. The table has some 100,000 clones, 88% seen once. This record comes from a study of blood T cell repertoires in COVID-19. Study in general: Acute and convalescent COVID-19 specimens originated in the United States, Italy and Spain.

The CDR3 consists of 13 residues. The ends lost 7 bases at V and 8 bases at J; junction bases unmatched: 6. The chain has TRBV12-3 or TRBV12-4 and TRBJ1-2, with TRBD1 matching 11 bases. The sequence was obtained from a woman aged 55-75 years with acute or convalescent COVID-19. The sequenced material came from peripheral blood. For the CDR3, the DNA is TGTGCCAGCAACCCGGGACAGGGGGGCGGCTACACCTTC. The encoded protein is CASNPGQGGGYTF.